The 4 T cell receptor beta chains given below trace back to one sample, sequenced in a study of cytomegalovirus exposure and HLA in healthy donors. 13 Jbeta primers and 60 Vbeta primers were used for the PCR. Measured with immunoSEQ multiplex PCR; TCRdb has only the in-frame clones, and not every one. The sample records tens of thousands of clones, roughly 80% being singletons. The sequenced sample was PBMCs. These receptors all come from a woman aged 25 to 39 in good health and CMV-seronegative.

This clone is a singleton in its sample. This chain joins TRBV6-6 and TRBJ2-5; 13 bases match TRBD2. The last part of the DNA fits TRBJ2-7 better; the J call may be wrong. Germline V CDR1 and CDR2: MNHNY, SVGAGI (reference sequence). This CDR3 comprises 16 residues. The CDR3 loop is CASSSPGTSGIPEQYF. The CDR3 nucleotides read TGTGCCAGCAGTTCCCCCGGGACTAGCGGGATTCCCGAGCAGTACTTC.

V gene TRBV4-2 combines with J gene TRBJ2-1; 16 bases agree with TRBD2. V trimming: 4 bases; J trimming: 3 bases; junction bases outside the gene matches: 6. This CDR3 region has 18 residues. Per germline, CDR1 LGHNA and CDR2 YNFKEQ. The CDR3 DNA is TGTGCCAGCAGCCCACGGGGACTAGCGGGAGGGAACTACAATGAGCAGTTCTTC. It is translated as CASSPRGLAGGNYNEQFF.

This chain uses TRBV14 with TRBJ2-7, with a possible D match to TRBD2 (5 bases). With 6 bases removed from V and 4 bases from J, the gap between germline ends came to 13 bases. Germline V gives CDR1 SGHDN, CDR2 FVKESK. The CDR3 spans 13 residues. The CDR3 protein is CASRRTGSYEQYF. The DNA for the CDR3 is TGTGCCAGCAGGCGAACGGGGAGTTACGAGCAGTACTTC. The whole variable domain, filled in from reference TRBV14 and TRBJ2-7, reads EAGVTQFPSHSVIEKGQTVTLRCDPISGHDNLYWYRRVMGKEIKFLLHFVKESKQDESGMPNNRFLAERTGGTYSTLKVQPAELEDSGVYFCASRRTGSYEQYFGPGTRLTVT.

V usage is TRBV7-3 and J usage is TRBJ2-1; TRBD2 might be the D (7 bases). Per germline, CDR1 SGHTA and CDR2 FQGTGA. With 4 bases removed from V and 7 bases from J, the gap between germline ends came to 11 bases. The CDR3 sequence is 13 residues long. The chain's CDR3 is CASSSRGGNEQFF. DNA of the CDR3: TGTGCCAGCAGCTCAAGGGGGGGGAATGAGCAGTTCTTC.